The next 22 T cell receptor beta chains were all read from a single sample in a study of vaccination effects on CD4 cells after COVID-19. Sequencing used immunoSEQ multiplex PCR; TCRdb keeps in-frame clones, though not all of them. The data show about 14,000 clones, with 72% seen just once and roughly 9.7% held by the top ten. What these receptors recognize is not known. Pools of viral peptides were used by the ViraFEST assay to expand antigen-specific CD4+ T cells ahead of sequencing. The culture ran for under eleven days, and then CD4+ T cells were isolated. Either the BNT162b2 or mRNA-1273 vaccine was given to participants in two doses. The input for sequencing was CD4+ T cells from PBMCs cultured with SARS-CoV-2 spike peptides, taken after COVID-19 vaccination. All receptors come from a human donor who received a COVID-19 vaccine.

This CDR3 reads CASSQDLGALSYNEQFF. In DNA form, the CDR3 reads TGTGCCAGCAGCCAAGATTTGGGGGCTCTCTCCTACAATGAGCAGTTCTTC. The genes are TRBV4-2 and TRBJ2-1, with a weak D call TRBD1 (6 bases). Trimming removed 0 bases from V and 0 bases from J, with 12 bases in between. The CDR3 extends over 17 amino acids. Germline loops: CDR1 LGHNA, CDR2 YNFKEQ.

The V call is TRBV28, the J call TRBJ2-7; D is undetermined. Germline V gene sequence: CDR1 MDHEN, CDR2 SYDVKM. V was cut by 2 bases and J by 5 bases, with 19 bases left in between. This CDR3 has 16 residues. The CDR3 DNA follows: TGTGCCAGCAGTTTAGATTGGCTAAAAACCCGGGACGAGCAGTACTTC. It yields the protein CASSLDWLKTRDEQYF.

This clone has a single count. The J gene is TRBJ1-1, the V gene TRBV29-1; D remains unclear. V dropped 6 bases and J dropped 5 bases, with 16 bases sitting between them. The CDR3 sequence is 13 residues long. CDR1 and CDR2 (germline): SQVTM, ANQGSEA. In nucleotides, the CDR3 is TGCAGCGTCTTTCCGACACTTCAGACTGAAGCTTTCTTT. It is translated as CSVFPTLQTEAFF.

The rearrangement joins TRBV30 to TRBJ2-7; D is unresolved. The V and J ends lost 1 base and 5 bases respectively, with 12 bases between them. The V gene's germline CDR1 is GTSNPN and CDR2 SVGIG (reference sequence). This CDR3 spans 13 amino acids. CDR3 residues: CAWSGRILHEQYF. DNA for the CDR3: TGTGCCTGGAGTGGGCGGATTCTCCACGAGCAGTACTTC.

V usage is TRBV4-1 and J usage is TRBJ1-5; D is undetermined. CDR3 length: 17 residues. The germline gives CDR1 MGHRA, CDR2 YSYEKL. V dropped 1 base and J dropped 1 base, with 14 bases sitting between them. The CDR3 region is CASSQVDLVPSNQPQHF. The CDR3 DNA reads as TGCGCCAGCAGCCAAGTTGATCTGGTCCCCAGCAATCAGCCCCAGCATTTT.

As to this clone: This specimen includes other DNA sequences encoding the same CDR3. CDR3 in amino acids: CASSPGQPSTDTQYF. Here the CDR3 DNA reads TGCGCCAGCAGTCCCGGACAGCCTAGCACAGATACGCAGTATTTT. The chain combines TRBV5-1 with TRBJ2-3; TRBD1 is a possible D gene (6 bases). V was cut by 5 bases and J by 0 bases, with 13 bases left in between. The CDR3 is 15 amino acids. Germline V gene sequence: CDR1 SGHRS, CDR2 YFSETQ.

The chain carries TRBV28 and TRBJ2-1, with TRBD2 matching 12 bases. The CDR3 is 16 amino acids. In germline, CDR1 is MDHEN, CDR2 SYDVKM. Germline trimming cut 6 bases from V and 9 bases from J; bases unmatched to any gene: 12. For the CDR3, the DNA is TGTGCCAGCAGATATCCTCCTAGCGGGAGGGCAGGTGAGCAGTTCTTC. Amino acid sequence: CASRYPPSGRAGEQFF.

The chain has TRBV30 and TRBJ1-3; the D gene is possibly TRBD1 (5 bases). With 4 bases removed from V and 4 bases from J, the gap between germline ends came to 17 bases. Germline CDR1 is GTSNPN and CDR2 is SVGIG (reference sequence). This CDR3 region has 15 residues. CDR3 in DNA: TGTGCCTGGATGGGGGGGGTCCTCACAGGAAACACCATATATTTT. Translating gives CAWMGGVLTGNTIYF. The whole variable domain, remainder taken from reference TRBV30 and TRBJ1-3, is SQTIHQWPATLVQPVGSPLSLECTVEGTSNPNLYWYRQAAGRGLQLLFYSVGIGQISSEVPQNLSASRPQDRQFILSSKKLLLSDSGFYLCAWMGGVLTGNTIYFGEGSWLTVV.

This clone appeared a few times. The gene calls are TRBV5-1 and TRBJ2-7, with 10 positions matching TRBD1. J was trimmed by 6 bases and V by 6 bases; bases with no gene match: 9. The CDR3 consists of 14 residues. Germline V gene sequence: CDR1 SGHRS, CDR2 YFSETQ. CDR3 region: CASNRDRGFSEQYF. CDR3 coding DNA: TGCGCCAGCAATCGGGACAGGGGATTCTCCGAGCAGTACTTC.

This clone was recorded once. A junction boundary mismatches the germline segment, possibly from a read error. The genes are TRBV3-1 (or the pseudogene TRBV3-2) and TRBJ2-1, with TRBD1 matching over 7 bases. The CDR3 loop spans 15 amino acids. CDR1 and CDR2 (germline): LGHDT, YNNKEL (reference sequence). The chain's CDR3 is CVSSPTGSSYNEQFF. DNA for the CDR3: TGTGTCAGCAGTCCGACAGGGAGCTCCTACAATGAGCAGTTCTTC.

The genes are TRBV7-8 and TRBJ2-2; D might be TRBD1 (5 bases). The germline gives CDR1 SGHVS, CDR2 FQNEAQ. Trimming removed 2 bases from V and 5 bases from J, with 21 bases in between. The CDR3 consists of 18 residues. The CDR3 DNA follows: TGTGCCAGCAGCTTAAAAGGCCTGGACATGTCAAAAACCGGGGAGCTGTTTTTT. It specifies CASSLKGLDMSKTGELFF. The whole variable domain, filled in from reference TRBV7-8 and TRBJ2-2, reads GAGVSQSPRYKVAKRGQDVALRCDPISGHVSLFWYQQALGQGPEFLTYFQNEAQLDKSGLPSDRFFAERPEGSVSTLKIQRTQQEDSAVYLCASSLKGLDMSKTGELFFGEGSRLTVL.

This chain connects TRBV6-5 to TRBJ1-4, with D unresolved. The CDR3 is 14 amino acids. Per germline, CDR1 MNHEY and CDR2 SVGAGI. Trimming shortened V by 8 bases and J by 0 bases, and 10 bases separated the two germline ends. CDR3 residues: CASSPTATNEKLFF. The CDR3 DNA sequence: TGTGCCAGCTCCCCGACTGCAACTAATGAAAAACTGTTTTTT.

There are a few counts of this clone. This chain connects TRBV3-1 (or the pseudogene TRBV3-2) to TRBJ2-5; the D call may be TRBD1 or TRBD2 (7 bases each). The germline V gene has CDR1 LGHDT and CDR2 YNNKEL (reference sequence). The CDR3 extends over 14 amino acids. V was trimmed by 1 base and J by 9 bases, leaving 15 bases between them. The CDR3 sequence: CASSQAQGRAPQYF. CDR3 sequence (DNA): TGTGCCAGCAGCCAAGCACAGGGGAGGGCACCCCAGTACTTC.

This chain links TRBV9 with TRBJ1-6, with D possibly TRBD1 on 5 matching bases. The CDR3 is made up of 17 amino acids. The V gene lost 0 bases and the J gene lost 7 bases, with 17 bases spanning the gap. The germline CDR1 and CDR2 sequences are SGDLS and YYNGEE. The DNA of the CDR3 is TGTGCCAGCAGCGTAGGGGGACCGACGACTAGCAATTCACCCCTCCACTTT. Protein sequence: CASSVGGPTTSNSPLHF.

This clone was seen only a few times. This chain connects TRBV7-6 to TRBJ1-1, with D possibly TRBD1 on 5 matching bases. Germline CDR1 SGHVS, CDR2 FNYEAQ. The CDR3 length is 15 residues. Trimming removed 1 base from V and 0 bases from J, with 9 bases in between. The CDR3 DNA reads as TGTGCCAGCAGCTTAGGGGGCAGGGTGAACACTGAAGCTTTCTTT. The encoded protein is CASSLGGRVNTEAFF.

CDR3 bases: TGTGCCAGCAGCTTAGACCTGACAGGGGGCACTGAAGCTTTCTTT. It is translated as CASSLDLTGGTEAFF. The chain carries TRBV7-9 and TRBJ1-1; TRBD1 matches 9 bases. Germline V lookup: CDR1 SEHNR, CDR2 FQNEAQ (reference sequence). The CDR3 totals 15 residues. The junction had 4 bases not matched to a gene; V was cut back by 1 base and J by 4 bases.

In DNA, the CDR3 is TGTGCCAGCAGAATCCCAGGGTCAGGAAACACCATATATTTT. Protein sequence: CASRIPGSGNTIYF. The chain links TRBV6-5 to TRBJ1-3; TRBD1 is a possible D gene (5 bases). CDR1 and CDR2 from the germline V gene are MNHEY and SVGAGI. V gave up 6 bases and J gave up 4 bases, with 13 bases separating them. The CDR3 runs to 14 residues.

The chain carries TRBV4-2 and TRBJ1-5; 10 bases map to TRBD1. Germline-derived CDR1 and CDR2 are LGHNA and YNFKEQ. J lost 4 bases, V lost 3 bases, and 3 bases had no gene match. This CDR3 region has 15 residues. CDR3 amino acids: CASSHEGQGNQPQHF. The CDR3 DNA is TGTGCCAGCAGCCATGAGGGACAGGGGAATCAGCCCCAGCATTTT.

This clone occurred once. The J gene is TRBJ1-4, the V gene TRBV5-1; possible D gene TRBD1, 5 bases. CDR1 and CDR2 (germline): SGHRS, YFSETQ. V gave up 4 bases and J gave up 2 bases, with 15 bases separating them. The CDR3 runs 16 residues. CDR3: CASSLSGGDTNEKLFF. The CDR3 nucleotides read TGCGCCAGCAGCCTCTCTGGGGGGGACACTAATGAAAAACTGTTTTTT.

The chain couples TRBV4-1 to TRBJ1-3; perhaps TRBD1 as D (6 bases). The V end lost 0 bases, the J end lost 2 bases, and 8 bases lay between the germline ends. The CDR3 spans 15 residues. In germline, CDR1 is MGHRA, CDR2 YSYEKL. CDR3 sequence: CASSQEGTTGNTIYF. In DNA, the CDR3 is TGCGCCAGCAGCCAAGAGGGGACAACTGGAAACACCATATATTTT.

In this sample, this clone is medium-sized. This sequence joins TRBV6-5 and TRBJ2-5; 15 bases are shared with TRBD2. CDR3 length equals 16 residues. J was trimmed by 6 bases and V by 0 bases; bases with no gene match: 2. CDR1 is MNHEY and CDR2 is SVGAGI in the germline V gene. The CDR3 DNA reads as TGTGCCAGCAGTTACTCCGGACTAGCGGGGGGGAAGACCCAGTACTTC. This encodes CASSYSGLAGGKTQYF.

The chain couples TRBV5-6 to TRBJ2-1, with 10 bases lining up with TRBD2. After removal of 1 base from V and 10 bases from J, the junction contained 5 bases not matched to a gene. Germline V lookup: CDR1 SGHDT, CDR2 YYEEEE. The CDR3 runs 14 residues. Written as DNA, the CDR3 is TGTGCCAGCAGCTTGAGCGGGAGGGCCGGGGAGCAGTTCTTC. Translating gives CASSLSGRAGEQFF. The full variable domain, in which reference TRBV5-6 and TRBJ2-1 provide the parts outside the CDR3, is DAGVTQSPTHLIKTRGQQVTLRCSPKSGHDTVSWYQQALGQGPQFIFQYYEEEERQRGNFPDRFSGHQFPNYSSELNVNALLLGDSALYLCASSLSGRAGEQFFGPGTRLTVL.